Below are 9 T cell receptor beta chains sequenced from a single sample in a study of chemoradiotherapy in HPV16-positive cancers. TCRdb keeps only in-frame clones here, not all; method: immunoSEQ multiplex PCR. The sample contains 12,000 to 15,000 clones, roughly 91% of which appear only once. The source material was blood, sampled from a patient who underwent chemoradiotherapy. The receptors come from a human donor with HPV-associated anogenital cancer.

This clone is a singleton in its sample. This rearrangement joins TRBV7-7 to TRBJ2-2, with a possible D match to TRBD1 (5 bases). Germline values: CDR1 SSHAT, CDR2 FNYEAQ (reference sequence). The CDR3 is 15 amino acids. Trimming took 1 base from V and 2 from J, leaving 8 bases between them. CDR3 nucleotide sequence: TGTGCCAGCAGCTTAGACAGGCGAAACACCGGGGAGCTGTTTTTT. It yields the protein CASSLDRRNTGELFF.

The chain links TRBV21-1 to TRBJ1-1; TRBD1, the D gene given by the table, was not confirmed from the DNA. TRBV21-1 is noted as a pseudogene. This CDR3 is 15 amino acids long. The CDR3 sequence: CASSTRQGALTEAFF. DNA for the CDR3: TGTGCCAGCAGCACACGACAGGGGGCGCTCACTGAAGCTTTCTTT.

The J gene is TRBJ2-1, the V gene TRBV6-1; 8 positions agree with TRBD1. The CDR3 is 14 amino acids. Looked up from germline, CDR1 is MNHNS and CDR2 is SASEGT. V lost 6 bases to trimming and J lost 5 bases; unmatched junction nucleotides: 6. The DNA for the CDR3 is TGTGCCAGCAGCTCCGGGACAGGTAACAATGAGCAGTTCTTC. It yields the protein CASSSGTGNNEQFF.

The chain couples TRBV6-5 to TRBJ1-1, with 7 bases lining up with TRBD1. The CDR3 length is 15 residues. The V and J ends lost 5 bases and 5 bases, in that order; junction bases with no gene match: 11. Germline lookup yields CDR1 MNHEY and CDR2 SVGAGI. In nucleotides, the CDR3 is TGTGCCAGCAGTACCCCCCAGGGACAGCATACTGAAGCTTTCTTT. Its translation is CASSTPQGQHTEAFF.

The chain uses TRBV12-2 and TRBJ1-5; the D call TRBD1 from the table was never checked on the DNA. TRBV12-2 is given as a pseudogene. CDR3 length: 22 residues. CDR3 nucleotide sequence: TGTGCAAGTCGCTTAGATTCCATTAAGGGACAGGGAACGAAAGGGGACAATCAGCCCCAGCATTTT. Protein: CASRLDSIKGQGTKGDNQPQHF.

J is TRBJ2-5 and V is TRBV27; TRBD2 matches at 8 bases. CDR1 MNHEY and CDR2 SMNVEV come from the germline V gene (reference sequence). After removal of 10 bases from V and 2 bases from J, the junction contained 6 bases not matched to a gene. The CDR3 has 13 amino acids. Here the CDR3 DNA reads TGTGCCATCGGGGGGGTAGATCAAGAGACCCAGTACTTC. Protein: CAIGGVDQETQYF.

The gene calls are TRBV7-1 and TRBJ1-2; D ambiguous. TRBV7-1 is assigned to the ORF class and has an uncertain function. Trimming removed 8 bases from V and 2 bases from J, with 18 bases in between. The CDR3 length is 15 residues. CDR3 nucleotides: TGTGCCAGCGGCAAGTACAGCTCTAACAACTATGGCTACACCTTC. Translation gives CASGKYSSNNYGYTF.

The chain recombines TRBV19 with TRBJ1-5; 8 bases map to TRBD1. The CDR3 is made up of 15 amino acids. Per the germline V gene, CDR1 is LNHDA and CDR2 is SQIVND (reference sequence). The V and J ends lost 6 bases and 6 bases, in that order; junction bases with no gene match: 10. The CDR3 sequence is CASRKDRGLGQPQHF. The CDR3 bases are TGTGCCAGTAGAAAAGACAGGGGCTTGGGTCAGCCCCAGCATTTT.

The chain links TRBV23-1 to TRBJ1-1; maybe TRBD1 (6 bases). TRBV23-1 carries the ORF label, with uncertain function. This CDR3 is 14 amino acids long. The ends were cut back, 4 bases at V and 0 bases at J, with 9 bases in the middle. The CDR3 region has the DNA TGCGCCAGCAGTCTGGGACACTTGAACACTGAAGCTTTCTTT. It yields the protein CASSLGHLNTEAFF.